The text below deals with one T cell receptor (beta chain). As yet, its antigen is unknown. The data are from a study of T cells in Graves' hyperthyroidism and ophthalmopathy. Study conclusions and caveats: Most expanded thyroid clonotypes above 0.001 recurred in blood. By a 13 V-J model, ophthalmopathy was set apart from stable hyperthyroidism. In validation, the model predicted ophthalmopathy. These predictions came a median around 5.9 months before onset.

Amplification yielded TCR beta CDR3 regions, with RNA transcripts as the source. TCR CDR3 underwent first-round RT-PCR with the HTBI primer set. MiXCR was run by TCRdb on the multiplex PCR reads, yielding one entry per CDR3 protein. The sample has 450,000 to 650,000 distinct CDR3 sequences; 12% to 15% are singletons. The CDR3 has 16 residues. The V end lost 0 bases, the J end lost 7 bases, and 17 bases lay between the germline ends. Germline CDR1 KGHDR, CDR2 SFDVKD. Researchers barred patients who had uncontrolled infection, other autoimmune disease, pregnancy or lactation. The material sequenced was blood. The origin of this receptor is a woman younger than 30 with Graves' ophthalmopathy. The chain couples TRBV24-1 to TRBJ2-5; no clear D. The CDR3 region has the DNA TGTGCCACCAGTGATTTGCACGAATCGGGCACGACGACCCAGTACTTC. Its protein is CATSDLHESGTTTQYF.